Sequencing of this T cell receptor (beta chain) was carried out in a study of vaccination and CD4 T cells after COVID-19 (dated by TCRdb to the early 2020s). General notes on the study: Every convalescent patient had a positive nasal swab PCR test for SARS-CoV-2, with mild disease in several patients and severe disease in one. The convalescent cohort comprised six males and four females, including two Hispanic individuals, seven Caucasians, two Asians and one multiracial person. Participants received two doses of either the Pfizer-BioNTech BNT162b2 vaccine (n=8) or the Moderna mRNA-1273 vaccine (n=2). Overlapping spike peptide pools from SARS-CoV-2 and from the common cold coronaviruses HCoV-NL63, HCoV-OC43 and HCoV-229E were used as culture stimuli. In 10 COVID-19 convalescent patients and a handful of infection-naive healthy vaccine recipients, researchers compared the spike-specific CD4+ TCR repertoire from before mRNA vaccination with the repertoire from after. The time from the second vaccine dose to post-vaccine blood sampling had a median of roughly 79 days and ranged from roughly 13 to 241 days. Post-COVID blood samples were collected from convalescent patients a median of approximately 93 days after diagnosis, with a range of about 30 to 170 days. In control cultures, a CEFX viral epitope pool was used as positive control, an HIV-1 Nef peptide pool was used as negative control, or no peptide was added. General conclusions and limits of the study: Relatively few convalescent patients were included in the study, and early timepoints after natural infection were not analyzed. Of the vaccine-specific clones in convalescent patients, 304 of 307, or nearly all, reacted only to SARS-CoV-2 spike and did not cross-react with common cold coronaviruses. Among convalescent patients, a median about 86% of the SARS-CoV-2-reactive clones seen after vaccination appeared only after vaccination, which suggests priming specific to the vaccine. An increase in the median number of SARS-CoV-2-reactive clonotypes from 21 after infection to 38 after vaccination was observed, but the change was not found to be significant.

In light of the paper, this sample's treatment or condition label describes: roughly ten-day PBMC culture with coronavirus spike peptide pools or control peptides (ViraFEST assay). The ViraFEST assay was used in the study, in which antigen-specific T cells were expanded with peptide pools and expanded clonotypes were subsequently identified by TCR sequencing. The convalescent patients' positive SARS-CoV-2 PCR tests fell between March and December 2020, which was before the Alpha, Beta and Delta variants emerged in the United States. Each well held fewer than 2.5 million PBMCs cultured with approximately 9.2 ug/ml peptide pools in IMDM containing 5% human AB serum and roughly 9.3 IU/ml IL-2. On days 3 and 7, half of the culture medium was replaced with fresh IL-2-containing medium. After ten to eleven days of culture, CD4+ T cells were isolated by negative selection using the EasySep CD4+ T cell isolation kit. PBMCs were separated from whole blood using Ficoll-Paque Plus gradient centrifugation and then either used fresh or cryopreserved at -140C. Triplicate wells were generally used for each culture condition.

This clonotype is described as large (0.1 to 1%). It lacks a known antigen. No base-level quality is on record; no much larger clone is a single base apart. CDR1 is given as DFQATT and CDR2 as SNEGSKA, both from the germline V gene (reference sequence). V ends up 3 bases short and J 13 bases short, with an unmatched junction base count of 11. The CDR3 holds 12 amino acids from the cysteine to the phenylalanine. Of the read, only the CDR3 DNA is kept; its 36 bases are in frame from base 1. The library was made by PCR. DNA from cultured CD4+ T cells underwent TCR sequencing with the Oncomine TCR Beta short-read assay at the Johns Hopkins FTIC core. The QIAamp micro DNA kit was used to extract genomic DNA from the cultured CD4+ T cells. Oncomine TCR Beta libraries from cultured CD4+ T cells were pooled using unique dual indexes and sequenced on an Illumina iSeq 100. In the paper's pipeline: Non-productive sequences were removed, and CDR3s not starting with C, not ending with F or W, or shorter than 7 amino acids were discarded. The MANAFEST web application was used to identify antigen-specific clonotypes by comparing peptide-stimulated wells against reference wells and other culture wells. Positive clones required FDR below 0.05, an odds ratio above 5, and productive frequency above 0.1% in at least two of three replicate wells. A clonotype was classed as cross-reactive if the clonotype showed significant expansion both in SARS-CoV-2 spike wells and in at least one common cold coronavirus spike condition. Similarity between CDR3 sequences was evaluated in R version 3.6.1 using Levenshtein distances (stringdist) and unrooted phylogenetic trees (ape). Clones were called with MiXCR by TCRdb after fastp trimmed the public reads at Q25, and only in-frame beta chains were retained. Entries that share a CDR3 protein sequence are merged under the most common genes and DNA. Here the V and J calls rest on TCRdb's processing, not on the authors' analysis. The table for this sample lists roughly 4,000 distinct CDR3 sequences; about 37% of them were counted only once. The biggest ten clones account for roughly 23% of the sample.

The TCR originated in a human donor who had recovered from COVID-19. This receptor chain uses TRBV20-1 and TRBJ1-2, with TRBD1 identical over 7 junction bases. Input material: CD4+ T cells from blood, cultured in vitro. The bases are TGCAGTGCTAGTGATGACAGGGTTGCGTCCACCTTC. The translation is CSASDDRVASTF.